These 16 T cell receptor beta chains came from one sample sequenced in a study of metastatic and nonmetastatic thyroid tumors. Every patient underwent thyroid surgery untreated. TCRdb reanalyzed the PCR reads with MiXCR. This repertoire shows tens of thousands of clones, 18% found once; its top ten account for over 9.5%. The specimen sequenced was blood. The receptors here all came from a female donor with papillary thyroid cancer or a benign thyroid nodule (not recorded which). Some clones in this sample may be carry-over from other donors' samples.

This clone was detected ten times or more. The CDR3 loop reads CATQQRGNEQFF. The CDR3 DNA follows: TGTGCCACCCAACAGCGGGGCAATGAGCAGTTCTTC. This chain joins TRBV19 and TRBJ2-1, with 7 bases matching TRBD2. Trimming removed 10 bases from V and 6 bases from J; junction bases left unmatched: 6. CDR1 LNHDA and CDR2 SQIVND come from the germline V gene (reference sequence). The CDR3 length is 12 residues. The whole variable domain, filled in from reference TRBV19 and TRBJ2-1, reads DGGITQSPKYLFRKEGQNVTLSCEQNLNHDAMYWYRQDPGQGLRLIYYSQIVNDFQKGDIAEGYSVSREKKESFPLTVTSAQKNPTAFYLCATQQRGNEQFFGPGTRLTVL.

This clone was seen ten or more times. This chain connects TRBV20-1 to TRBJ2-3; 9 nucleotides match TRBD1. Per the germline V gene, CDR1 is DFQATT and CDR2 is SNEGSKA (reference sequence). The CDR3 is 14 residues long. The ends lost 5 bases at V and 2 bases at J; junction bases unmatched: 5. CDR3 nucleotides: TGCAGTGCTCCCGGGACAGGGCCCACAGATACGCAGTATTTT. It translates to CSAPGTGPTDTQYF.

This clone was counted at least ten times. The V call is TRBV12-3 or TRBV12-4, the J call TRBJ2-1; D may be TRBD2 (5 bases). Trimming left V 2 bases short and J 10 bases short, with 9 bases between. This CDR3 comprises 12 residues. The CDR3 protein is CASSLRGMEQFF. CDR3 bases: TGTGCCAGCAGTTTACGGGGAATGGAGCAGTTCTTC.

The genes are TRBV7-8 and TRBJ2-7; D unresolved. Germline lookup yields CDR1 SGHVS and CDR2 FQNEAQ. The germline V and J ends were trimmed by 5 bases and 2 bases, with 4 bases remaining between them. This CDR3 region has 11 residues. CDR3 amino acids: CASSSAYEQYF. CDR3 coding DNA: TGTGCCAGCAGCAGCGCCTACGAGCAGTACTTC. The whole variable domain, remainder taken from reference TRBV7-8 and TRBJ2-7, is GAGVSQSPRYKVAKRGQDVALRCDPISGHVSLFWYQQALGQGPEFLTYFQNEAQLDKSGLPSDRFFAERPEGSVSTLKIQRTQQEDSAVYLCASSSAYEQYFGPGTRLTVT.

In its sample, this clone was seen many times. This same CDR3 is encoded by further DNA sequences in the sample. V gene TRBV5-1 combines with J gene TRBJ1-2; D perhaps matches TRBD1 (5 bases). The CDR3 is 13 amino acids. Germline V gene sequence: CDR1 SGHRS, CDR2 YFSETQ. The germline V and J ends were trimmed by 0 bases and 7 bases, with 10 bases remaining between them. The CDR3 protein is CASSLGQGGGYTF. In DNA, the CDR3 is TGCGCCAGCAGCTTGGGCCAGGGAGGTGGCTACACCTTC.

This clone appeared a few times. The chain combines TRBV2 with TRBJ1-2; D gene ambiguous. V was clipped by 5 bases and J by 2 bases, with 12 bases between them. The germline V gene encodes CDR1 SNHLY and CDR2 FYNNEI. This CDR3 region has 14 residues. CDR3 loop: CASSPPRGNYGYTF. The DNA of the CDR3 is TGTGCCAGCAGTCCCCCCCGAGGAAACTATGGCTACACCTTC. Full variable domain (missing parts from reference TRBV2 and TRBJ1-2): EPEVTQTPSHQVTQMGQEVILRCVPISNHLYFYWYRQILGQKVEFLVSFYNNEISEKSEIFDDQFSVERPDGSNFTLKIRSTKLEDSAMYFCASSPPRGNYGYTFGSGTRLTVV.

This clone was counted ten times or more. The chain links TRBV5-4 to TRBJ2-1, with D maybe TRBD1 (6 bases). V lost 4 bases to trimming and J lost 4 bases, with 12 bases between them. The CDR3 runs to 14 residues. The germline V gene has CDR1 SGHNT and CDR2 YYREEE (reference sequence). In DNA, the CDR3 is TGTGCCAGCAGCATTGGACAGTCATACAATGAGCAGTTCTTC. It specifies CASSIGQSYNEQFF.

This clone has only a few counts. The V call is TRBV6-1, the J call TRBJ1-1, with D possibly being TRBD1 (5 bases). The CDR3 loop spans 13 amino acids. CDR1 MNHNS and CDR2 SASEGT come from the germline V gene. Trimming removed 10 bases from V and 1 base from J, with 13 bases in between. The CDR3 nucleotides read TGTGCCACCAGCAGGGCCGGGAACACTGAAGCTTTCTTT. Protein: CATSRAGNTEAFF.

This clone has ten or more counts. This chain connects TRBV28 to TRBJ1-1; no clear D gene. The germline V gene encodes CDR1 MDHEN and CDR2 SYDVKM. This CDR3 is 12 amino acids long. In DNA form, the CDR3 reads TGTGCGGCACGGGGTGCGAACACTGAAGCTTTCTTT. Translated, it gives CAARGANTEAFF.

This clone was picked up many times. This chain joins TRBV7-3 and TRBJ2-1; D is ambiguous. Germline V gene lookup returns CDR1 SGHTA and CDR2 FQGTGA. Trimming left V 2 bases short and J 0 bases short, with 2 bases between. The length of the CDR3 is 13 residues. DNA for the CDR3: TGTGCCAGCAGCTTAGACTCCTACAATGAGCAGTTCTTC. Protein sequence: CASSLDSYNEQFF. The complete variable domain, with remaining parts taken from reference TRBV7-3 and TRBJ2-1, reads GAGVSQTPSNKVTEKGKYVELRCDPISGHTALYWYRQSLGQGPEFLIYFQGTGAADDSGLPNDRFFAVRPEGSVSTLKIQRTERGDSAVYLCASSLDSYNEQFFGPGTRLTVL.

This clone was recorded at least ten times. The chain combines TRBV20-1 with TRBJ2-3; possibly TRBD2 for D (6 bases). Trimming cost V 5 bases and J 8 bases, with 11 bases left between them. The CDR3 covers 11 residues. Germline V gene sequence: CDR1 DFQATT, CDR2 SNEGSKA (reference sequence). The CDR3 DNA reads TGCAGTGCTCCCCCCGGGGGTACGCAGTATTTT. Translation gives CSAPPGGTQYF.

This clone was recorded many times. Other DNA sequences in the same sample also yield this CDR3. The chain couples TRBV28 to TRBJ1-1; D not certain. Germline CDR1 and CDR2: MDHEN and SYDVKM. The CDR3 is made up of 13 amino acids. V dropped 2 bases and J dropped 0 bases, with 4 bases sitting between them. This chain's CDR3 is CASSLQVNTEAFF. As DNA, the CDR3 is TGTGCCAGCAGTTTACAGGTGAACACTGAAGCTTTCTTT.

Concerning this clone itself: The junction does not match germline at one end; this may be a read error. In nucleotides, the CDR3 is TGTGTCAGCAGCGTAATCCCTAGCGGGGATCAAGAGACCCAGTACTTC. This sequence encodes CVSSVIPSGDQETQYF. The rearrangement links TRBV9 to TRBJ2-5, with 9 bases that match TRBD2. Germline V gene lookup returns CDR1 SGDLS and CDR2 YYNGEE. There are 16 residues in the CDR3.

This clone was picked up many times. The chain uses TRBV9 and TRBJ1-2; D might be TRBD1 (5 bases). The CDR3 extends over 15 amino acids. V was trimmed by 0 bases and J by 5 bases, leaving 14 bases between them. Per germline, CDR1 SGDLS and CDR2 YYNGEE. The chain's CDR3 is CASSVGQGDWYGYTF. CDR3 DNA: TGTGCCAGCAGCGTAGGTCAGGGAGATTGGTATGGCTACACCTTC. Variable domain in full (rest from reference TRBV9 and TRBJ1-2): DSGVTQTPKHLITATGQRVTLRCSPRSGDLSVYWYQQSLDQGLQFLIQYYNGEERAKGNILERFSAQQFPDLHSELNLSSLELGDSALYFCASSVGQGDWYGYTFGSGTRLTVV.

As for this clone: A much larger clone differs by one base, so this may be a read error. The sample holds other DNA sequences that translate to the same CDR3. The CDR3, as DNA: TGTGCCAGCAGTGATGCACCAGGGACAGGGGGCAGCAAGCAGTACTTC. This encodes CASSDAPGTGGSKQYF. The chain combines TRBV6-1 with TRBJ2-7, with 12 bases aligning to TRBD1. J lost 8 bases, V lost 3 bases, and 11 bases had no gene match. The CDR3 spans 16 residues. Germline V gene sequence: CDR1 MNHNS, CDR2 SASEGT.

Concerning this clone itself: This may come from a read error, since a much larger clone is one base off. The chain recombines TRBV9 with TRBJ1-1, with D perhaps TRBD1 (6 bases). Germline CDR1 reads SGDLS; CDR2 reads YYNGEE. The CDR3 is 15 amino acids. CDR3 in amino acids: CVSRDWGPMNTEAFF. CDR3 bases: TGTGTCAGCAGAGATTGGGGGCCGATGAACACTGAAGCTTTCTTT.